Presented here are 21 T cell receptor beta chains from one specimen sequenced in a study of patients and donors after allogeneic stem cell transplantation. TCRdb re-called the RT-PCR reads with MiXCR, one entry per CDR3 protein. Among 150,000 to 200,000 distinct CDR3 sequences listed, 30% were seen once. What was sequenced was blood, either unsorted or a sorted T cell fraction (not recorded which). The receptors here all came from a human donor who was either an allogeneic HSCT recipient or a stem cell or donor lymphocyte infusion donor (not recorded which). It is not recorded whose cells these are; they may come from a transplant donor.

This clonotype was seen a few times. The V and J genes are TRBV18 and TRBJ2-7; D is undetermined. There are 14 residues in the CDR3. With 4 bases removed from V and 4 bases from J, the gap between germline ends came to 14 bases. Germline CDR1 reads KGHSH; CDR2 reads LQKENI. CDR3: CASSLPGSGYEQYF. As DNA, the CDR3 is TGTGCCAGCTCACTACCCGGGTCTGGATACGAGCAGTACTTC.

This clonotype has just a few counts. The CDR3 DNA reads TGTGCCAGCTTTGACAGGAACACTGAAGCTTTCTTT. This gives the protein CASFDRNTEAFF. J is TRBJ1-1 and V is TRBV6-2 or TRBV6-3, with D tentatively TRBD1 (5 bases). The CDR3 covers 12 residues. Trimming shortened V by 8 bases and J by 1 base, and 8 bases separated the two germline ends. In germline, CDR1 is MNHEY, CDR2 SVGEGT.

This clonotype was counted a few times. The V and J genes are TRBV12-3 or TRBV12-4 and TRBJ1-1, with 8 bases identical to TRBD1. The length of the CDR3 is 12 residues. Trimming removed 5 bases from V and 6 bases from J; junction bases left unmatched: 2. CDR3 residues: CASSPQGAEAFF. The CDR3 coding sequence is TGTGCCAGCAGTCCACAGGGGGCTGAAGCTTTCTTT.

The J gene is TRBJ2-1, the V gene TRBV29-1; D is undetermined. The V gene lost 2 bases and the J gene lost 9 bases, with 5 bases spanning the gap. CDR1 SQVTM and CDR2 ANQGSEA come from the germline V gene. This CDR3 is 10 amino acids long. The DNA of the CDR3 is TGCAGCGTTGAATACGGTGAGCAGTTCTTC. Amino acids: CSVEYGEQFF.

This sequence joins TRBV4-3 and TRBJ2-7; TRBD2 might be the D (6 bases). Germline CDR1 is LGHNA and CDR2 is YSLEER. With 1 base removed from V and 6 bases from J, the gap between germline ends came to 25 bases. This CDR3 is built from 18 residues. CDR3 loop: CASSQVTKMDGTSPEQYF. As DNA, the CDR3 is TGCGCCAGCAGCCAAGTAACAAAGATGGACGGGACTTCCCCCGAGCAGTACTTC.

This clonotype was recorded a few times. This sequence joins TRBV12-3 or TRBV12-4 and TRBJ2-2; 7 nucleotides line up with TRBD2. The CDR3 is made up of 14 amino acids. Trimming at V came to 3 bases and at J to 7 bases, leaving 5 bases not matched to a gene. DNA for the CDR3: TGTGCCAGCAGTTTCCTCGGACTAGGCGGGGAGCTGTTTTTT. Encoded protein: CASSFLGLGGELFF.

This chain links TRBV9 with TRBJ2-3, with D perhaps matching TRBD2 (6 bases). V was clipped by 4 bases and J by 8 bases, with 11 bases between them. Germline CDR1 and CDR2: SGDLS and YYNGEE. This CDR3 is 12 amino acids long. CDR3 DNA sequence: TGTGCCAGCAGCCGCTCGGGAGTTACGCAGTATTTT. Its translation: CASSRSGVTQYF.

This clonotype was seen more than once but under ten times. The chain uses TRBV20-1 and TRBJ1-2, with 9 bases that match TRBD1. Per the germline V gene, CDR1 is DFQATT and CDR2 is SNEGSKA (reference sequence). V lost 5 bases to trimming and J lost 8 bases; unmatched junction nucleotides: 12. The CDR3 has 14 amino acids. DNA of the CDR3: TGCAGTGCTTTGTTGACAGGGGGTTCCTACGGCTACACCTTC. As protein: CSALLTGGSYGYTF.

V is TRBV7-9 and J is TRBJ1-6, with TRBD1 matching 7 bases. Germline V gene sequence: CDR1 SEHNR, CDR2 FQNEAQ (reference sequence). The junction had 3 bases not matched to a gene; V was cut back by 0 bases and J by 10 bases. This CDR3 region has 14 residues. The CDR3 sequence: CASSLARGRSPLHF. Here the CDR3 DNA reads TGTGCCAGCAGCTTAGCCAGGGGGAGATCACCCCTCCACTTT.

The chain recombines TRBV24-1 with TRBJ2-7; D unresolved. V was pared by 5 bases and J by 3 bases, with 13 bases between. CDR1 and CDR2 (germline): KGHDR, SFDVKD. This CDR3 is built from 14 residues. CDR3 DNA: TGTGCCACCAGTGCGGCAGGTCTGAACTACGAGCAGTACTTC. It encodes CATSAAGLNYEQYF.

The chain combines TRBV7-3 with TRBJ2-2; 8 bases align to TRBD1. CDR1 is SGHTA, CDR2 FQGTGA, per germline. Trimming cost V 2 bases and J 7 bases; bases outside gene matches: 6. The CDR3 extends over 15 amino acids. CDR3 nucleotide sequence: TGTGCCAGCAGCTTAGAGACAGGGGCGTTCGGGGAGCTGTTTTTT. It encodes CASSLETGAFGELFF.

This clonotype was observed at least ten times. The gene calls are TRBV9 and TRBJ1-1, with D hard to call. Germline loops: CDR1 SGDLS, CDR2 YYNGEE. The CDR3 is 15 residues long. V shed 2 bases and J shed 0 bases, with 11 bases lying between them. CDR3 residues: CASSVGGLLNTEAFF. In DNA form, the CDR3 reads TGTGCCAGCAGCGTGGGAGGACTATTGAACACTGAAGCTTTCTTT.

The chain employs TRBV7-9 and TRBJ1-1, with D hard to call. V lost 5 bases to trimming and J lost 2 bases, with 9 bases between them. The CDR3 spans 13 residues. Germline-derived CDR1 and CDR2 are SEHNR and FQNEAQ (reference sequence). CDR3: CASSPAKNTEAFF. The CDR3 DNA reads as TGTGCCAGCAGCCCGGCAAAAAACACTGAAGCTTTCTTT. The whole variable domain, remainder taken from reference TRBV7-9 and TRBJ1-1, is DTGVSQNPRHKITKRGQNVTFRCDPISEHNRLYWYRQTLGQGPEFLTYFQNEAQLEKSRLLSDRFSAERPKGSFSTLEIQRTEQGDSAMYLCASSPAKNTEAFFGQGTRLTVV.

In this sample, this clonotype turned up a few times. The rearrangement uses TRBV12-3 or TRBV12-4 and TRBJ2-2; D may be TRBD2 (6 bases). The CDR3 is made up of 13 amino acids. V dropped 3 bases and J dropped 8 bases, with 10 bases sitting between them. In DNA form, the CDR3 reads TGTGCCAGCAGTTTGGAGGGAACAGGGGAGCTGTTTTTT. It yields the protein CASSLEGTGELFF.

This sequence joins TRBV12-5 and TRBJ2-1, with D perhaps TRBD1 (5 bases). The germline V and J ends were trimmed by 0 bases and 7 bases, with 16 bases remaining between them. Germline values: CDR1 LGHNT, CDR2 FRNRAP. The CDR3 has 16 amino acids. CDR3: CASGLVKGQDGNEQFF. CDR3 sequence (DNA): TGTGCTAGTGGTTTGGTAAAGGGGCAGGATGGGAATGAGCAGTTCTTC.

This clonotype was seen a handful of times. The chain recombines TRBV6-5 with TRBJ2-7; D remains ambiguous. Trimming left V 0 bases short and J 6 bases short, with 9 bases between. The germline V gene encodes CDR1 MNHEY and CDR2 SVGAGI. This CDR3 is 13 amino acids long. CDR3 sequence: CASSYSERGEQYF. In DNA, the CDR3 is TGTGCCAGCAGTTACTCGGAACGCGGCGAGCAGTACTTC.

The CDR3 protein is CASRTQGINTIYF. The CDR3 nucleotides read TGTGCCAGCAGGACACAGGGTATCAACACCATATATTTT. The chain combines TRBV2 with TRBJ1-3, with D possibly matching TRBD1 (6 bases). Germline V gene sequence: CDR1 SNHLY, CDR2 FYNNEI. The CDR3 sequence is 13 residues long. V was shortened by 6 bases and J by 7 bases, with 13 bases between the two germline ends.

This clonotype was seen more than once but under ten times. The junction departs from the called germline gene at one end, perhaps through a read error. This chain joins TRBV29-1 and TRBJ2-5; D not resolved. The CDR3 is 14 residues long. From germline, CDR1 is SQVTM and CDR2 ANQGSEA. The CDR3 DNA reads as TGCAGCGTCGGAAACCTCGCGGAACAAGGGACCCAGTACTTC. Translating gives CSVGNLAEQGTQYF.

The rearrangement joins TRBV15 to TRBJ2-2, with 11 bases aligning to TRBD2. The J segment lost 9 bases and the V segment lost 5 bases, leaving 11 bases of the junction unmatched. The CDR3 length is 16 residues. The germline gives CDR1 LNHNV, CDR2 YYDKDF (reference sequence). The CDR3 DNA reads TGTGCCACCAGCGGGCTAGCGGGAGGAGCCGACCGGGAGCTGTTTTTT. This translates into CATSGLAGGADRELFF.

This clonotype was counted between two and nine times. V gene TRBV27 combines with J gene TRBJ2-1, with 16 nucleotides matching TRBD2. Losses at the gene ends were 6 bases for V and 9 bases for J; bases not matched to a gene: 8. The V gene's germline CDR1 is MNHEY and CDR2 SMNVEV (reference sequence). This CDR3 has 16 residues. The DNA for the CDR3 is TGTGCCAGCAGCCTGGGACTAGCGGGAGGGCTAGGTGAGCAGTTCTTC. This gives the protein CASSLGLAGGLGEQFF.

This chain links TRBV11-2 with TRBJ2-2; no firm D call. The CDR3 sequence is 13 residues long. CDR1 and CDR2 from the germline V gene are SGHAT and FQNNGV. Trimming stripped 3 bases from V and 13 bases from J, with 15 bases between. This CDR3 reads CASSFEPPQGLFF. The CDR3 coding sequence is TGTGCCAGCAGCTTCGAGCCACCTCAAGGGCTGTTTTTT.